This entry lists 20 T cell receptor beta chains sequenced from one sample in a study of vaccination effects on CD4 cells after COVID-19 (dated by TCRdb to the early 2020s). These receptors' antigens are unknown. In the ViraFEST assay, PBMC were stimulated with viral peptide pools, and TCR sequencing was then used to find antigen-specific CD4+ T cell clonotypes based on their expansion. After around eleven days of culture, CD4+ T cells were isolated with the EasySep CD4+ T cell isolation kit. PCR-confirmed SARS-CoV-2 infection had occurred in convalescent patients between March and December 2020, before the Alpha, Beta and Delta variants emerged in the United States. The method was the immunoSEQ multiplex PCR assay. TCRdb's version of the immuneACCESS table is confined to in-frame rearrangements and falls short of the full clone set. An unresolved V gene accounts for under half of the shortfall where checked; the remainder is of unknown origin. The sample data list fewer than 35,000 clones, and approximately 70% of these were observed just once. The ten largest clones represent about 29% of the sample.

The source material was CD4+ T cells from PBMCs cultured with a peptide pool, sampled before COVID-19 vaccination. These receptor sequences come from a human donor who had a prior SARS-CoV-2 infection.

The chain links TRBV7-3 to TRBJ2-5; D may be TRBD2 (6 bases). Germline CDR1 reads SGHTA; CDR2 reads FQGTGA. The CDR3 loop spans 17 amino acids. The V gene lost 1 base and the J gene lost 6 bases, with 21 bases spanning the gap. This CDR3 reads CASSLRPVMEAGQTQYF. For the CDR3, the DNA is TGTGCCAGCAGCTTAAGGCCCGTAATGGAGGCGGGACAGACCCAGTACTTC.

This rearrangement joins TRBV6-2 or TRBV6-3 to TRBJ1-1; D gene ambiguous. CDR1 is MNHEY and CDR2 is SVGEGT in the germline V gene. V shed 5 bases and J shed 5 bases, with 9 bases lying between them. The CDR3 has 12 amino acids. The CDR3: CASSNGVTEAFF. The CDR3 bases are TGTGCCAGCAGTAATGGGGTTACTGAAGCTTTCTTT.

The chain is built from TRBV25-1 and TRBJ2-5, with 7 nucleotides matching TRBD2. The J segment lost 3 bases and the V segment lost 1 base, leaving 2 bases of the junction unmatched. The CDR3 loop spans 14 amino acids. Germline values: CDR1 MGHDK, CDR2 SYGVNS. The CDR3 sequence: CASSESGREETQYF. The DNA of the CDR3 is TGTGCCAGCAGTGAATCTGGGAGGGAAGAGACCCAGTACTTC.

This clone was seen only a few times. The chain uses TRBV11-3 and TRBJ2-7; TRBD1 matches at 8 bases. Germline values: CDR1 SGHNT, CDR2 YENEEA. CDR3 length: 13 amino acids. J gave up 2 bases and V 5 bases, and 2 bases lay outside the gene matches. The CDR3 bases are TGTGCCAGCAGCATCAGGGGGCCCTACGAGCAGTACTTC. It translates to CASSIRGPYEQYF.

This clone was detected only a few times. The chain is built from TRBV1 and TRBJ2-1; TRBD2 was called by the table and not checked on the DNA. TRBV1 is described as a pseudogene. CDR3 length: 16 residues. As DNA, the CDR3 is TGCACCAGCAGCCAAGAGGCTCGCGGGGGGGCCCATGAGCAGTTCTTC. As protein: CTSSQEARGGAHEQFF.

V gene TRBV15 combines with J gene TRBJ1-2; the D is unclear. V lost 3 bases and J 2 bases, leaving 7 bases between the germline ends. The CDR3 has 13 residues. The germline gives CDR1 LNHNV, CDR2 YYDKDF (reference sequence). CDR3 protein: CATSSRANYGYTF. Written as DNA, the CDR3 is TGTGCCACCAGCAGCCGGGCCAACTATGGCTACACCTTC.

The J gene is TRBJ2-2, the V gene TRBV30, with 16 positions matching TRBD2. Germline V gene sequence: CDR1 GTSNPN, CDR2 SVGIG (reference sequence). This CDR3 is built from 16 residues. Germline trimming cut 2 bases from V and 6 bases from J; bases unmatched to any gene: 3. CDR3 protein: CAWSRGLAGGPGELFF. CDR3 in DNA: TGTGCCTGGAGTAGGGGACTAGCGGGGGGGCCCGGGGAGCTGTTTTTT. Complete variable domain (other parts from reference TRBV30 and TRBJ2-2): SQTIHQWPATLVQPVGSPLSLECTVEGTSNPNLYWYRQAAGRGLQLLFYSVGIGQISSEVPQNLSASRPQDRQFILSSKKLLLSDSGFYLCAWSRGLAGGPGELFFGEGSRLTVL.

The chain carries TRBV5-1 and TRBJ2-7, with D perhaps matching TRBD1 (6 bases). Trimming took 5 bases from V and 2 from J, leaving 11 bases between them. Germline loops: CDR1 SGHRS, CDR2 YFSETQ. The CDR3 consists of 13 residues. The CDR3, as DNA: TGCGCCAGCAGACGGACAGACGCCTACGAGCAGTACTTC. Translation: CASRRTDAYEQYF.

V is TRBV4-2 and J is TRBJ2-3; D ambiguous. Germline values: CDR1 LGHNA, CDR2 YNFKEQ. This CDR3 has 14 residues. V lost 3 bases, J lost 2 bases, and 9 bases lay in between. CDR3 loop: CASSHGSDTDTQYF. The CDR3 nucleotides read TGTGCCAGCAGCCACGGGTCAGACACAGATACGCAGTATTTT.

This clone was detected a few times. The J gene is TRBJ1-4, the V gene TRBV18, with TRBD1 matching 7 bases. CDR3 length: 15 residues. The V gene end was trimmed by 2 bases and the J gene end by 8 bases; junction bases not matched to a gene: 8. Germline V gene data show CDR1 as KGHSH and CDR2 as LQKENI. CDR3 residues: CASSPTGAGAEKLFF. The CDR3 DNA reads as TGTGCCAGCTCACCAACAGGGGCGGGGGCCGAAAAACTGTTTTTT.

This chain uses TRBV15 with TRBJ2-2, with TRBD2 identical over 7 bases. The J segment lost 4 bases and the V segment lost 1 base, leaving 9 bases of the junction unmatched. Germline V gives CDR1 LNHNV, CDR2 YYDKDF (reference sequence). This CDR3 spans 17 amino acids. The CDR3 loop reads CATSRGGSGRATGELFF. The CDR3 DNA sequence: TGTGCCACCAGCAGAGGAGGGTCAGGGAGGGCCACCGGGGAGCTGTTTTTT.

V gene TRBV19 combines with J gene TRBJ1-5; D gene ambiguous. The CDR3 consists of 14 residues. Looked up from germline, CDR1 is LNHDA and CDR2 is SQIVND (reference sequence). Trimming stripped 5 bases from V and 5 bases from J, with 13 bases between. DNA of the CDR3: TGTGCCAGTAGTTTAGGCAGGAGTCATCAGCCCCAGCATTTT. Protein product: CASSLGRSHQPQHF.

This clone showed up just once. Here the CDR3 DNA reads TGTGCCAGTAGTATAGTGGGACAGGGAATCCACGAGCAGTACTTC. Protein: CASSIVGQGIHEQYF. This chain uses TRBV19 with TRBJ2-7; 9 bases are shared with TRBD1. CDR3 size: 15 residues. V trimming: 1 base; J trimming: 5 bases; junction bases outside the gene matches: 6. The germline gives CDR1 LNHDA, CDR2 SQIVND (reference sequence).

This clone was counted between two and nine times. The rearrangement links TRBV6-5 to TRBJ1-2; a possible D gene is TRBD1 (6 bases). Germline CDR1 reads MNHEY; CDR2 reads SVGAGI. Deletions cut 4 bases from V and 7 bases from J, with 13 bases between. The CDR3 is 13 amino acids. CDR3 in amino acids: CASSSQGSVGYTF. The DNA for the CDR3 is TGTGCCAGCAGTTCACAGGGATCGGTTGGCTACACCTTC.

This clone was seen a few times. The chain employs TRBV6-2 or TRBV6-3 and TRBJ2-5; TRBD2 matches at 11 bases. The CDR3 loop spans 17 amino acids. V lost 2 bases, J lost 4 bases, and 9 bases stayed unmatched. Germline-derived CDR1 and CDR2 are MNHEY and SVGEGT. The CDR3 DNA is TGTGCCAGCAGTTACCGGGTAGTGCTAGCGGGAGGAGAGACCCAGTACTTC. This gives the protein CASSYRVVLAGGETQYF.

This chain uses TRBV19 with TRBJ1-3; D not certain. V dropped 2 bases and J dropped 0 bases, with 14 bases sitting between them. Germline V lookup: CDR1 LNHDA, CDR2 SQIVND (reference sequence). This CDR3 spans 17 amino acids. This CDR3 is CASSISRAPSSGNTIYF. The CDR3 DNA follows: TGTGCCAGTAGTATATCACGGGCCCCCAGCTCTGGAAACACCATATATTTT.

V is TRBV28 and J is TRBJ2-7; 12 positions match TRBD2. V shed 6 bases, J shed 0 bases, and the junction held 3 bases outside the gene matches. Germline CDR1 is MDHEN and CDR2 is SYDVKM. The CDR3 covers 15 residues. In DNA form, the CDR3 reads TGTGCCAGCAGACTACTAGCGGGGGGCTCCTACGAGCAGTACTTC. Translating gives CASRLLAGGSYEQYF.

The chain employs TRBV20-1 and TRBJ2-1; possibly TRBD2 for D (6 bases). The CDR3 is 15 amino acids. The germline CDR1 and CDR2 sequences are DFQATT and SNEGSKA (reference sequence). Deletions cut 3 bases from V and 4 bases from J, with 16 bases between. CDR3: CSASSASVRYNEQFF. CDR3 coding DNA: TGCAGTGCTAGTTCCGCTAGCGTGAGATACAATGAGCAGTTCTTC.

This clone was counted once. The chain is built from TRBV9 and TRBJ2-3; D is ambiguous. The CDR3 extends over 14 amino acids. Trimming took 0 bases from V and 1 from J, leaving 6 bases between them. Germline V gene data show CDR1 as SGDLS and CDR2 as YYNGEE. The chain's CDR3 is CASSVVAGTDTQYF. CDR3 nucleotide sequence: TGTGCCAGCAGCGTAGTCGCCGGCACAGATACGCAGTATTTT.

This chain connects TRBV7-3 to TRBJ2-5, with TRBD2 identical over 8 bases. The CDR3 covers 14 residues. The germline gives CDR1 SGHTA, CDR2 FQGTGA. With 5 bases clipped from V and 4 bases from J, the junction kept 6 bases outside the gene matches. In nucleotides, the CDR3 is TGTGCCAGCAGCATTAGCGGGATTGGAGAGACCCAGTACTTC. Encoded protein: CASSISGIGETQYF. The whole variable domain, remainder taken from reference TRBV7-3 and TRBJ2-5, is GAGVSQTPSNKVTEKGKYVELRCDPISGHTALYWYRQSLGQGPEFLIYFQGTGAADDSGLPNDRFFAVRPEGSVSTLKIQRTERGDSAVYLCASSISGIGETQYFGPGTRLLVL.